The TCR beta chain under discussion was sequenced for a study of T cells after yellow fever vaccination. Whole-study results and caveats: Booster samples showed a return of most primary-vaccination clones (around 96% CD4, approximately 88% CD8). Weaker overall, the secondary response nonetheless peaked faster (day 5 versus 15). One caveat is that FACS-sorted repertoires could contain abundant clonotypes contaminating from the bulk population.

In germline, CDR1 is MNHEY, CDR2 SMNVEV (reference sequence). V dropped 6 bases and J dropped 8; count of bases not matched to a gene: 10. The CDR3 loop spans 14 amino acids. This clonotype was counted many times. Antigen unknown. TCRdb redid the calling of the 5' RACE reads with MiXCR, one entry per CDR3 protein. Among 200,000 to 300,000 distinct CDR3 sequences listed, around 6.7% were seen once. The starting material was CD4+ T cells sorted from PBMCs, obtained on the day of the yellow fever booster vaccination. This sequence originates from a man aged 25-40 years who received the YFV17D yellow fever vaccine. V is TRBV27 and J is TRBJ1-2; TRBD1 matches at 9 bases. The CDR3 sequence is CASRAPGTGKGYTF. The CDR3 nucleotides read TGTGCCAGCAGAGCTCCCGGGACAGGGAAAGGCTACACCTTC.